A single sample gave rise to the 23 T cell receptor beta chains below, sequenced in a study of blood T cell repertoires in COVID-19 (dated by TCRdb to between 2020 and 2021). Library generation was performed with the immunoSEQ multiplex PCR assay. In TCRdb, the immuneACCESS table is reduced to in-frame sequences with V and J assigned. These tables do not hold every clone; where another copy was compared, an unresolved V gene accounts for under half, and the others remain unexplained. In this sample the table shows approximately 220,000 clones, approximately 88% of which occur a single time. Of the sample, 25% to 35% falls within the top ten clones. Sequencing was done on a sample of peripheral blood. The receptors shown here come from a man aged 35 to 55 with acute or convalescent COVID-19.

V gene TRBV14 combines with J gene TRBJ2-7; D is ambiguous. V lost 4 bases, J lost 6 bases, and 10 bases lay in between. CDR1 SGHDN and CDR2 FVKESK come from the germline V gene. This CDR3 has 12 amino acids. The CDR3 nucleotides read TGTGCCAGCAGCCGAACGAGACTCGAGCAGTACTTC. Translating it yields CASSRTRLEQYF.

The V and J genes are TRBV6-5 and TRBJ1-2; a possible D gene is TRBD1 (5 bases). V was shortened by 11 bases and J by 5 bases, with 15 bases between the two germline ends. Per germline, CDR1 MNHEY and CDR2 SVGAGI. The CDR3 consists of 12 residues. The CDR3: CASSRVLYGYTF. CDR3 coding DNA: TGTGCCTCCTCCAGGGTCTTGTATGGCTACACCTTC.

As for this clone: Other DNA sequences within the sample encode an identical CDR3. V gene TRBV28 combines with J gene TRBJ1-1, with TRBD1 matching 10 bases. The CDR3 runs 14 residues. With 5 bases clipped from V and 4 bases from J, the junction kept 4 bases outside the gene matches. The germline gives CDR1 MDHEN, CDR2 SYDVKM. The CDR3 DNA reads TGTGCCAGCAGTCCTCGGACAGGGGGCACTGAAGCTTTCTTT. Translation gives CASSPRTGGTEAFF.

Only a few counts were recorded for this clone. This chain links TRBV5-1 with TRBJ1-4; D gene uncertain. V was clipped by 1 base and J by 5 bases, with 9 bases between them. The CDR3 has 14 amino acids. Germline CDR1 reads SGHRS; CDR2 reads YFSETQ. The CDR3 region is CASSLQTNNEKLFF. Written as DNA, the CDR3 is TGCGCCAGCAGCTTGCAAACAAACAATGAAAAACTGTTTTTT. Full variable domain (rest looked up from reference TRBV5-1 and TRBJ1-4): KAGVTQTPRYLIKTRGQQVTLSCSPISGHRSVSWYQQTPGQGLQFLFEYFSETQRNKGNFPGRFSGRQFSNSRSEMNVSTLELGDSALYLCASSLQTNNEKLFFGSGTQLSVL.

J is TRBJ2-2 and V is TRBV19; 11 bases match TRBD1. The CDR3 loop spans 17 amino acids. Unmatched junction bases numbered 12, after V lost 7 bases and J lost 5 bases. The germline V gene has CDR1 LNHDA and CDR2 SQIVND (reference sequence). CDR3 sequence reads: CASIPRSGTGGTGELFF. CDR3 sequence (DNA): TGTGCCAGTATTCCAAGATCCGGGACAGGGGGAACCGGGGAGCTGTTTTTT.

The chain joins TRBV3-1 (or the pseudogene TRBV3-2) to TRBJ2-7, with 7 bases matching TRBD1. The CDR3 extends over 14 amino acids. Germline V gene data show CDR1 as LGHDT and CDR2 as YNNKEL (reference sequence). V gave up 2 bases and J gave up 3 bases; unmatched junction bases: 4. The CDR3, as DNA: TGTGCCAGCAGCCAACTGGACAGGAGCTACGAGCAGTACTTC. This translates into CASSQLDRSYEQYF.

The chain combines TRBV11-2 with TRBJ2-7; possible D gene TRBD2, 6 bases. Deletions cut 6 bases from V and 3 bases from J, with 15 bases between. The CDR3 consists of 14 residues. Germline lookup yields CDR1 SGHAT and CDR2 FQNNGV. The CDR3 DNA reads as TGTGCCAGCAGTTCCCTGACTAGGATCTACGAGCAGTACTTC. Translating it yields CASSSLTRIYEQYF.

This chain connects TRBV19 to TRBJ2-7; 12 bases agree with TRBD1. The V and J ends lost 3 bases and 3 bases, in that order; junction bases with no gene match: 15. CDR3 length: 19 residues. Germline lookup yields CDR1 LNHDA and CDR2 SQIVND (reference sequence). DNA of the CDR3: TGTGCCAGTAGTATGGTACTAGCCGGGACAGGGGGCGTAGACTACGAGCAGTACTTC. Its protein product is CASSMVLAGTGGVDYEQYF.

The chain couples TRBV9 to TRBJ2-7; TRBD2 matches 10 bases. CDR3 length equals 17 residues. Germline V lookup: CDR1 SGDLS, CDR2 YYNGEE. V was pared by 7 bases and J by 0 bases, with 13 bases of the junction left unmatched. DNA of the CDR3: TGTGCCAGCTCCCGGGAAGGGCTAGCGGGAGTCTCCTACGAGCAGTACTTC. This sequence encodes CASSREGLAGVSYEQYF.

This clone was recorded a few times. The J gene is TRBJ2-1, the V gene TRBV5-1; 8 nucleotides line up with TRBD2. Germline values: CDR1 SGHRS, CDR2 YFSETQ. The CDR3 runs to 17 residues. The V segment lost 4 bases and the J segment 2 bases; nucleotides outside the gene matches: 11. CDR3 in amino acids: CASSHSIAGNAYNEQFF. CDR3 nucleotide sequence: TGCGCCAGCAGCCACTCTATAGCGGGAAACGCCTACAATGAGCAGTTCTTC.

CDR3 sequence: CASNPTSAQETQYF. CDR3 nucleotide sequence: TGTGCCAGTAACCCGACTAGCGCCCAAGAGACCCAGTACTTC. The V gene is TRBV3-1 (or the pseudogene TRBV3-2), the J gene TRBJ2-5; 8 nucleotides line up with TRBD2. V gave up 9 bases and J gave up 1 base; unmatched junction bases: 7. CDR3 size: 14 residues. Germline V CDR1 and CDR2: LGHDT, YNNKEL (reference sequence).

Worth noting for this clone: Within the sample, other DNA sequences also encode this same CDR3. V usage is TRBV2 and J usage is TRBJ2-7; a weak D match, TRBD2 (6 bases). Trimming took 4 bases from V and 0 from J, leaving 10 bases between them. This CDR3 spans 14 amino acids. Germline-derived CDR1 and CDR2 are SNHLY and FYNNEI. The CDR3 DNA follows: TGTGCCAGCAGTGCCGGGAGCCTCTCCTACGAGCAGTACTTC. Amino acid sequence: CASSAGSLSYEQYF.

CDR3 sequence reads: CASSLGGNSPLHF. DNA of the CDR3: TGTGCCAGCAGCTTGGGAGGGAATTCACCCCTCCACTTT. This rearrangement joins TRBV5-6 to TRBJ1-6; D gene ambiguous. The CDR3 has 13 residues. Trimming shortened V by 0 bases and J by 7 bases, and 5 bases separated the two germline ends. Germline loops: CDR1 SGHDT, CDR2 YYEEEE.

This sequence joins TRBV28 and TRBJ2-7; a possible D gene is TRBD2 (6 bases). From germline, CDR1 is MDHEN and CDR2 SYDVKM. The CDR3 has 14 amino acids. The V gene lost 4 bases and the J gene lost 3 bases, with 13 bases spanning the gap. CDR3: CASSSGTFHYEQYF. As DNA, the CDR3 is TGTGCCAGCAGTTCTGGGACTTTCCACTACGAGCAGTACTTC.

The V and J genes are TRBV4-3 and TRBJ1-1; no definite D call. The CDR3 is 12 residues long. The germline V gene encodes CDR1 LGHNA and CDR2 YSLEER. V was trimmed by 1 base and J by 7 bases, leaving 7 bases between them. CDR3 sequence (DNA): TGCGCCAGCAGCCAAGCTCACGGTGAAGCTTTCTTT. It translates to CASSQAHGEAFF.

This chain connects TRBV18 to TRBJ1-6, with TRBD1 identical over 9 bases. Germline V gene data show CDR1 as KGHSH and CDR2 as LQKENI. V trimming: 5 bases; J trimming: 7 bases; junction bases outside the gene matches: 9. CDR3 length: 16 amino acids. CDR3 loop: CASSSGGQGGNSPLHF. The CDR3 region has the DNA TGTGCCAGCTCATCGGGGGGACAGGGAGGCAATTCACCCCTCCACTTT. The whole variable domain, remainder taken from reference TRBV18 and TRBJ1-6, is NAGVMQNPRHLVRRRGQEARLRCSPMKGHSHVYWYRQLPEEGLKFMVYLQKENIIDESGMPKERFSAEFPKEGPSILRIQQVVRGDSAAYFCASSSGGQGGNSPLHFGNGTRLTVT.

This rearrangement joins TRBV7-2 to TRBJ2-7, with D uncertain. Germline V gives CDR1 SGHTA, CDR2 FQGNSA. The V end lost 2 bases, the J end lost 0 bases, and 8 bases lay between the germline ends. There are 14 residues in the CDR3. CDR3 protein: CASSLHTTSYEQYF. As DNA, the CDR3 is TGTGCCAGCAGCTTACACACCACCTCCTACGAGCAGTACTTC.

V and J are TRBV7-8 and TRBJ1-5, with D possibly matching TRBD1 (6 bases). Between the trimmed V and J ends, which lost 6 bases and 1 base, there was a span of 13 bases. The CDR3 totals 15 residues. Germline V gene data show CDR1 as SGHVS and CDR2 as FQNEAQ. CDR3 sequence reads: CASRRGGGSNQPQHF. The CDR3 DNA is TGTGCCAGCAGGCGGGGAGGGGGGAGCAATCAGCCCCAGCATTTT.

The chain carries TRBV19 and TRBJ1-6; TRBD1 matches at 9 bases. With V trimmed by 5 bases and J by 7 bases, 6 bases remained unmatched. Germline-derived CDR1 and CDR2 are LNHDA and SQIVND (reference sequence). The CDR3 is 15 amino acids. CDR3 loop: CASSSTQGANSPLHF. The CDR3 nucleotides read TGTGCCAGTAGTTCTACACAGGGGGCAAATTCACCCCTCCACTTT.

The V gene is TRBV6-5, the J gene TRBJ2-7, with 7 bases lining up with TRBD2. CDR1 MNHEY and CDR2 SVGAGI come from the germline V gene. The J segment lost 7 bases and the V segment lost 8 bases, leaving 5 bases of the junction unmatched. The CDR3 is made up of 11 amino acids. Here the CDR3 DNA reads TGTGCCAGCGGGGGAGGGGTGGAGCAGTACTTC. It codes for CASGGGVEQYF.

This clone occurred once. The chain couples TRBV6-6 to TRBJ1-1; D is unresolved. CDR1 MNHNY and CDR2 SVGAGI come from the germline V gene (reference sequence). The CDR3 runs to 12 residues. V lost 7 bases and J 6 bases, leaving 12 bases between the germline ends. As DNA, the CDR3 is TGTGCCAGCAAAAAACGGGAAGCTGAAGCTTTCTTT. This gives the protein CASKKREAEAFF.

The chain carries TRBV28 and TRBJ2-5; D not resolved. The CDR3 extends over 15 amino acids. With 1 base removed from V and 5 bases from J, the gap between germline ends came to 14 bases. Germline CDR1 and CDR2: MDHEN and SYDVKM. The CDR3 DNA reads as TGTGCCAGCAGTTTATCGAGAACGCCGTTGGAGACCCAGTACTTC. It specifies CASSLSRTPLETQYF.

This clone appeared a single time. The chain joins TRBV5-4 to TRBJ2-1; 11 positions match TRBD2. The CDR3 is made up of 17 amino acids. Germline V gene lookup returns CDR1 SGHNT and CDR2 YYREEE (reference sequence). With V trimmed by 3 bases and J by 9 bases, 14 bases remained unmatched. For the CDR3, the DNA is TGTGCCAGCAGCTCACCGACTAGCGGGGCGTTGAGAGGTGAGCAGTTCTTC. Its protein is CASSSPTSGALRGEQFF.